Presented here are 19 T cell receptor beta chains from one specimen sequenced in a study of low-dose radiotherapy and immunotherapy resistance in tumors. Both TCRalpha and TCRbeta chains were reverse transcribed with V-gene-specific primers. Both a constant-region primer and a V-primer adapter served to amplify TCRs across 20 PCR cycles. MiXCR, applied by TCRdb to the reads, yields one record per CDR3 protein. The sample holds about 82,000 distinct CDR3 sequences, under 20% seen once. As for time point: before trial treatment. The source material was PBMCs, sampled before treatment. These TCRs come from a male donor with prostate cancer.

This chain joins TRBV6-2 or TRBV6-3 and TRBJ1-5, with 8 bases lining up with TRBD1. This CDR3 spans 14 amino acids. After removal of 5 bases from V and 7 bases from J, the junction contained 7 bases not matched to a gene. Germline loops: CDR1 MNHEY, CDR2 SVGEGT. CDR3 residues: CASSEGQGGQPQHF. The CDR3, as DNA: TGTGCCAGCAGTGAAGGACAGGGAGGCCAGCCCCAGCATTTT.

This clonotype appeared many times. The gene calls are TRBV5-1 and TRBJ2-1, with a tentative D call TRBD1 (5 bases). Germline assignment: CDR1 SGHRS and CDR2 YFSETQ. The CDR3 loop spans 15 amino acids. Trimming took 0 bases from V and 4 from J, leaving 11 bases between them. Here the CDR3 reads CASSLAVDTYNEQFF. CDR3 nucleotide sequence: TGCGCCAGCAGCTTGGCCGTGGACACTTACAATGAGCAGTTCTTC.

Worth noting for this clonotype: A far larger clone is just one base off, so this is likely a read error. J is TRBJ1-5 and V is TRBV6-1, with TRBD1 as a possible D gene (6 bases). Germline CDR1 and CDR2: MNHNS and SASEGT. The CDR3 is 14 residues long. Trimming shortened V by 6 bases and J by 9 bases, and 18 bases separated the two germline ends. Written as DNA, the CDR3 is TGTGCCAGCAGCGTCGGACAGCGAGTTTGGCCCCAGCATTTT. Residues: CASSVGQRVWPQHF.

Of note for this clonotype: This could be a read error, since a much larger clone is one nucleotide away. V and J are TRBV4-1 and TRBJ1-6, with D hard to call. Germline assignment: CDR1 MGHRA and CDR2 YSYEKL. The CDR3 is 14 amino acids. CDR3 sequence reads: CANSQAGGNSPLHF. CDR3 in DNA: TGCGCCAACAGCCAAGCCGGCGGCAATTCACCCCTCCACTTT.

This clonotype was recorded many times. The chain recombines TRBV20-1 with TRBJ1-2; D possibly corresponds to TRBD1 (5 bases). The V and J ends lost 3 bases and 8 bases respectively, with 13 bases between them. Germline V gene data show CDR1 as DFQATT and CDR2 as SNEGSKA (reference sequence). CDR3 length equals 12 residues. CDR3 protein: CSARIQAGGYTF. The CDR3, as DNA: TGCAGTGCTAGGATACAGGCTGGCGGCTACACCTTC.

This clonotype was seen repeatedly, ten times or more. The chain employs TRBV14 and TRBJ1-1, with TRBD1 as a possible D gene (5 bases). The ends were cut back, 8 bases at V and 1 base at J, with 11 bases in the middle. CDR3 length: 13 amino acids. Germline CDR1 is SGHDN and CDR2 is FVKESK. CDR3 sequence: CASLRQGNTEAFF. Here the CDR3 DNA reads TGTGCCAGCCTTCGTCAGGGGAACACTGAAGCTTTCTTT.

This clonotype was recorded many times. The genes are TRBV5-1 and TRBJ2-1; 9 nucleotides match TRBD2. V lost 0 bases to trimming and J lost 5 bases; unmatched junction nucleotides: 3. CDR1 SGHRS and CDR2 YFSETQ come from the germline V gene. The CDR3 runs 15 residues. The CDR3 spells CASSLGTSVHNEQFF. In nucleotides, the CDR3 is TGCGCCAGCAGCTTGGGGACTAGCGTCCACAATGAGCAGTTCTTC. Supplemented by reference TRBV5-1 and TRBJ2-1, the full variable domain reads KAGVTQTPRYLIKTRGQQVTLSCSPISGHRSVSWYQQTPGQGLQFLFEYFSETQRNKGNFPGRFSGRQFSNSRSEMNVSTLELGDSALYLCASSLGTSVHNEQFFGPGTRLTVL.

The sample holds many counts of this clonotype. The chain recombines TRBV29-1 with TRBJ1-3; D is uncertain. Germline V CDR1 and CDR2: SQVTM, ANQGSEA. Trimming left V 5 bases short and J 0 bases short, with 11 bases between. CDR3 length equals 14 residues. CDR3 region: CSVYQANSGNTIYF. Here the CDR3 DNA reads TGCAGCGTTTATCAGGCGAACTCTGGAAACACCATATATTTT.

This clonotype was picked up many times. This chain uses TRBV9 with TRBJ2-2, with D tentatively TRBD1 (5 bases). The CDR3 loop spans 14 amino acids. The ends were cut back, 2 bases at V and 5 bases at J, with 10 bases in the middle. In germline, CDR1 is SGDLS, CDR2 YYNGEE. CDR3 in DNA: TGTGCCAGCAGCGTTCAGGGTTTTACCGGGGAGCTGTTTTTT. Encoded protein: CASSVQGFTGELFF.

This clonotype occurred many times. The chain's CDR3 is CASGLRGLRGYTF. DNA of the CDR3: TGTGCCAGCGGCCTTCGGGGCTTGCGAGGCTACACCTTC. The chain recombines TRBV19 with TRBJ1-2; a weak D match, TRBD1 (5 bases). Germline CDR1 reads LNHDA; CDR2 reads SQIVND (reference sequence). V dropped 9 bases and J dropped 8 bases, with 19 bases sitting between them. This CDR3 contains 13 residues.

This clonotype was counted ten times or more. This chain joins TRBV20-1 and TRBJ2-1; TRBD1 matches 11 bases. Trimming removed 0 bases from V and 9 bases from J; junction bases left unmatched: 7. The CDR3 sequence is 15 residues long. Germline V gene sequence: CDR1 DFQATT, CDR2 SNEGSKA (reference sequence). The CDR3 DNA reads TGCAGTGCTAGAGAGTGGGACAGGGGGTCGAGTGAGCAGTTCTTC. Translated: CSAREWDRGSSEQFF.

This clonotype was seen many times. V is TRBV6-2 or TRBV6-3 and J is TRBJ2-2; 7 bases agree with TRBD1. Trimming removed 4 bases from V and 6 bases from J; junction bases left unmatched: 8. The CDR3 is 15 residues long. Per the germline V gene, CDR1 is MNHEY and CDR2 is SVGEGT. The chain's CDR3 is CASSSGTAWAGELFF. The CDR3 nucleotides are TGTGCCAGCAGTTCCGGGACAGCCTGGGCCGGGGAGCTGTTTTTT.

Notes on this clonotype: A far larger clone differs by one base, so this is likely a read error. The genes are TRBV13 and TRBJ2-7; no clear D gene. The CDR3 is made up of 13 amino acids. The germline CDR1 and CDR2 sequences are PRHDT and FYEKMQ (reference sequence). The CDR3 DNA sequence: TGTGTCAGCAGTGAGGTACACTCCTACGAGCAGTACTTC. This translates into CVSSEVHSYEQYF. The whole variable domain, filled in from reference TRBV13 and TRBJ2-7, reads AAGVIQSPRHLIKEKRETATLKCYPIPRHDTVYWYQQGPGQDPQFLISFYEKMQSDKGSIPDRFSAQQFSDYHSELNMSSLELGDSALYFCVSSEVHSYEQYFGPGTRLTVT.

This clonotype was counted many times. The V and J genes are TRBV20-1 and TRBJ1-2; no clear D. Germline V gene sequence: CDR1 DFQATT, CDR2 SNEGSKA (reference sequence). This CDR3 spans 13 amino acids. Trimming cost V 0 bases and J 7 bases, with 12 bases left between them. CDR3 sequence reads: CSARDEGRSGYTF. In nucleotides, the CDR3 is TGCAGTGCTAGAGATGAAGGGCGTTCTGGCTACACCTTC.

This clonotype was recorded at least ten times. V is TRBV6-6 and J is TRBJ2-5; 10 nucleotides align to TRBD2. V lost 0 bases to trimming and J lost 7 bases; unmatched junction nucleotides: 32. The CDR3 consists of 24 residues. The V gene's germline CDR1 is MNHNY and CDR2 SVGAGI (reference sequence). CDR3 coding DNA: TGTGCCAGCAGTTACTCGCGGGGGCCCAGCGGGAGGGCCCGGTTAACCCTCGAAACCGGGACCCAGTACTTC. Protein product: CASSYSRGPSGRARLTLETGTQYF.

At least ten counts were recorded for this clonotype. J is TRBJ2-5 and V is TRBV13; D might be TRBD2 (6 bases). The CDR3 is made up of 15 amino acids. V lost 5 bases and J lost 8, with 21 bases in between. The V gene's germline CDR1 is PRHDT and CDR2 FYEKMQ (reference sequence). The CDR3 DNA is TGTGCCAGCAGCCTCTCAGCGGGCGGGCAGGTAACCCAGTACTTC. It yields the protein CASSLSAGGQVTQYF.

This clonotype was found many times. J is TRBJ2-7 and V is TRBV20-1, with TRBD1 matching 7 bases. The CDR3 length is 13 residues. With 4 bases clipped from V and 4 bases from J, the junction kept 7 bases outside the gene matches. Germline V gene lookup returns CDR1 DFQATT and CDR2 SNEGSKA (reference sequence). The DNA for the CDR3 is TGCAGTGCTAATGGACAGGTAGAATACGAGCAGTACTTC. Its translation: CSANGQVEYEQYF.

This clonotype showed up many times. The J gene is TRBJ1-3, the V gene TRBV4-1, with D uncertain. This CDR3 has 16 amino acids. The germline V gene has CDR1 MGHRA and CDR2 YSYEKL. V shed 6 bases and J shed 1 base, with 16 bases lying between them. This CDR3 reads CASRSNGYGSGNTIYF. Here the CDR3 DNA reads TGCGCCAGCAGAAGTAACGGGTATGGATCTGGAAACACCATATATTTT.

Concerning this clonotype itself: This likely stems from a read error, as it lies one base from a far larger clone. The gene calls are TRBV7-9 and TRBJ2-4; 7 positions agree with TRBD1. The CDR3 runs to 20 residues. The germline gives CDR1 SEHNR, CDR2 FQNEAQ (reference sequence). V lost 4 bases, J lost 13 bases, and 31 bases stayed unmatched. CDR3 amino acids: CASSSHPGQTTLSSYNEQYF. The CDR3 nucleotides read TGTGCCAGCAGCTCTCACCCGGGACAGACCACGCTCAGCTCCTACAATGAGCAGTACTTC.